The entry below describes one T cell receptor (beta chain). Its antigen is currently unknown. Given a much more abundant clone one base away, this may be a read error. This specimen belongs to a study of molecular identifiers for immune sequencing clone quantification. Overall study findings and caveats: Clones above 20 RNA copies held over 97% of effector molecules, under 1% in naive cells.

Researchers sorted naive CD8 T cells as cells that were CD8+CD4-CCR7+CD45RA+. Germline assignment: CDR1 MNHEY and CDR2 SMNVEV (reference sequence). CDR3 length: 14 residues. Via MiXCR, TCRdb re-called the PCR reads, giving one row per CDR3 protein. The sample comprises over 35,000 distinct CDR3 sequences, 18% of which are singletons, and 7% to 9% rests with the top ten. The sample comprised naive CD8+ T cells from blood, with Jurkat cell RNA spiked in. The sample's subset: FACS-sorted CD8+CD4-CCR7+CD45RA+ naive T cells. The TCR sequence derives from a human donor in good health. Some libraries in this study had Jurkat cell RNA spiked in. The genes are TRBV27 and TRBJ2-7, with 9 positions matching TRBD1. CDR3 in DNA: TGTGTCAGCAGTCGATGGACAGGGGAGAGCGAGCAGTACTTC. Its translation is CVSSRWTGESEQYF.